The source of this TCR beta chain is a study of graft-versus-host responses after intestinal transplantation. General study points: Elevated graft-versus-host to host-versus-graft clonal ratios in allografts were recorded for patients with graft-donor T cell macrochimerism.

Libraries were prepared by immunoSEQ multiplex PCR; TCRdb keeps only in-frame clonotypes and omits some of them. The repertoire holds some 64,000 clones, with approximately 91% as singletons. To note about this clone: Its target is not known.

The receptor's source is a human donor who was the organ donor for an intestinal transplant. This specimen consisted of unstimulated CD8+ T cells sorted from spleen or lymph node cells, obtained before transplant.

The CDR3 nucleotides read TGTGCCAGCAGCCCGGCGGTCTTTTTGAACACCGGGGAGCTGTTTTTT. Protein sequence: CASSPAVFLNTGELFF. The rearrangement links TRBV11-2 to TRBJ2-2; D ambiguous. The length of the CDR3 is 16 residues. V was trimmed by 5 bases and J by 1 base, leaving 14 bases between them. Germline CDR1 and CDR2: SGHAT and FQNNGV. Looking up the rest from reference TRBV11-2 and TRBJ2-2 gives the full variable domain: EAGVAQSPRYKIIEKRQSVAFWCNPISGHATLYWYQQILGQGPKLLIQFQNNGVVDDSQLPKDRFSAERLKGVDSTLKIQPAKLEDSAVYLCASSPAVFLNTGELFFGEGSRLTVL.